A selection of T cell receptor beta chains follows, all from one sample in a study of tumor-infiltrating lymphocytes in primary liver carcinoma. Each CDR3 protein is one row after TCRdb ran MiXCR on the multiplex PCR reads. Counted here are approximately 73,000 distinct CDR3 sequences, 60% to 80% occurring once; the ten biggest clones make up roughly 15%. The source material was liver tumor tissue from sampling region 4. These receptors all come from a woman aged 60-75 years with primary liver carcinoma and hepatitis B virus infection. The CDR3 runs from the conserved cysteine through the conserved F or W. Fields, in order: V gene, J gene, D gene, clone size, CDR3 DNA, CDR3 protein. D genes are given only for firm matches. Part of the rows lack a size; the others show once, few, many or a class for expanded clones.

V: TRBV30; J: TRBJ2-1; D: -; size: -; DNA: TGTGCCTGGAGCGTACTAGCCGACTACGATGAGCAGTTCTTC; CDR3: CAWSVLADYDEQFF
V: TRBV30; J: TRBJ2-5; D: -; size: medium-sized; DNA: TGTGCCTGGAGTGGGATTACCCGGGAGACCCAGTACTTC; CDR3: CAWSGITRETQYF
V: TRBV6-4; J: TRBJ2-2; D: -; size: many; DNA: TGTGCCAGCAGTCGGGACGGATCTACCGGGGAGCTGTTTTTT; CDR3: CASSRDGSTGELFF
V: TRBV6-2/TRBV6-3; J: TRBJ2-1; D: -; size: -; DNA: TGTCCCAGCAGTTACAATGAGGATGAGCAGTTCTTC; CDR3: CPSSYNEDEQFF
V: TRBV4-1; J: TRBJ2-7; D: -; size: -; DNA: TGCGCCAGCAGGCAAGATACGGAGACAAGGCTTTACGAGCAGTACTTC; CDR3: CASRQDTETRLYEQYF
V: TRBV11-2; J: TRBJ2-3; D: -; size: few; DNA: TGTGCCGGCAGCCCAGCCGGGCGGGCAGATGCGCAGTATTTT; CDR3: CAGSPAGRADAQYF
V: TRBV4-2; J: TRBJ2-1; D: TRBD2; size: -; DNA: TGTGCCAGCAGCCAAGAATCGGCGGGAGGTAGCTACGAACAGTTCTTC; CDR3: CASSQESAGGSYEQFF
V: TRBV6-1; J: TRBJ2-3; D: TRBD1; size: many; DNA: TGTGCCAGCCAGGGACAGGGGGAAGCAGATACGCAGTATTTT; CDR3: CASQGQGEADTQYF
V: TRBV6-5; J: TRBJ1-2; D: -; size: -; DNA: TGTGCCAGCAGTTGTTCACCAAACGAAGCAGATGGCTACACCTTC; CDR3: CASSCSPNEADGYTF
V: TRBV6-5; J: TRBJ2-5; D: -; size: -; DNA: TGTGCCTGCGACACCGCGGTGGGGGAGACCCAGTACTTC; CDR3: CACDTAVGETQYF
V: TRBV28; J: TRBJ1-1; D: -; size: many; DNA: TGTGCCAGCAGGCCAACAGCCCAGAACACTGAAGCTTTCTTT; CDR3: CASRPTAQNTEAFF
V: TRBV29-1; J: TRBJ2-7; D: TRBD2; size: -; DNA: TGCAGCGTGACGGGGACTAGCGTCAGCGAGCAGCACTTC; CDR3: CSVTGTSVSEQHF
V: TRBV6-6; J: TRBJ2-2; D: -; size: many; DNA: TGTGCCAGCAGTTACGGGGCAGGGGTCGCCGGGGAGCTGTTTTTT; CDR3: CASSYGAGVAGELFF
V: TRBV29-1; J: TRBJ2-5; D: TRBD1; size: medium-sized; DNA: TGCAGCGTTGAAGGCCCGACAGGGTCCATTGAGACCCAGTACTTC; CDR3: CSVEGPTGSIETQYF
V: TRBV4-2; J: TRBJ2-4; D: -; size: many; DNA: TGTGCCAGCAGCCAAGAGGCCGGTCTCCCCGGTAAAAACATTCAGTACTTC; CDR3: CASSQEAGLPGKNIQYF
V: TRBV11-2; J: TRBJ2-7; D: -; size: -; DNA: TGTGCCGGTAGCTTAGTGCTCACAACGGTGGATGGGGAGCAGTACTTC; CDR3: CAGSLVLTTVDGEQYF
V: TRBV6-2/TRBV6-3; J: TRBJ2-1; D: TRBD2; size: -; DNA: TGTGCTACTCTGGCGGGAGTGAGGAATGAGAAGTCCTTC; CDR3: CATLAGVRNEKSF
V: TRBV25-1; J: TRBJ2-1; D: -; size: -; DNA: TGTGCCAGCAGTGAGCCGACCGTGTTCGGCGGCTCCTACAATGAGCAGTTCTTC; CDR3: CASSEPTVFGGSYNEQFF
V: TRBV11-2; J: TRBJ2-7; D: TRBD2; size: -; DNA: TGTGCCAGCAGCCTAACTAGCGGGAGTGAGGAGTACTTC; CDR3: CASSLTSGSEEYF
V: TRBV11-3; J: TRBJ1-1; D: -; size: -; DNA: TGTGCCAGCAGCCAGGACGGTTTGAACAGTGAAGCTTCCTTT; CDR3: CASSQDGLNSEASF
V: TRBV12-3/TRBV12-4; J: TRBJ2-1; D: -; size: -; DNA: TGTGCCAACAGTATGGTTAGGGGGGATTACATTGAGCAGTTCTTC; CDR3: CANSMVRGDYIEQFF
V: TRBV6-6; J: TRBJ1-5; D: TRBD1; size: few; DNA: TGTGCCAGCAGTTACTTCGATCCGACAGGGGGGCTAAATCAGCCCCAGCATTTT; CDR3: CASSYFDPTGGLNQPQHF
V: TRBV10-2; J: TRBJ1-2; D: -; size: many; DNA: TGCGCCAGCAGTCCGGACCAGGACGGCTACACCTTC; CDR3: CASSPDQDGYTF
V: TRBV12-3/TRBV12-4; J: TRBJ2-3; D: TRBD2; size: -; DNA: TGTGTCAGCAGGCTCCTAGCGGGTGGCATAGATACGCAGTATTTT; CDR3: CVSRLLAGGIDTQYF
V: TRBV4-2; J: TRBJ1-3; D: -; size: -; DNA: TGTGCCAGCAGCCAAAATTTTTCGGTGGTCACCATATATTTT; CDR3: CASSQNFSVVTIYF
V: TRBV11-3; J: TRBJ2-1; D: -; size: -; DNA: TGTGCTATCAGTGCCGGGGGCAACAATCAGCAGTTCTTC; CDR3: CAISAGGNNQQFF
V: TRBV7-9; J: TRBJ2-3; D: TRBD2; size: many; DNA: TGTGCCAGCAGCTGGGGACTAGCTGGAGATACGCAGTATTTT; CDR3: CASSWGLAGDTQYF
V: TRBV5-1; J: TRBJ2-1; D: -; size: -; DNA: TGCGCTAGCAGCTTGGCCGCGGGTTGGGAGGAGTTCTTC; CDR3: CASSLAAGWEEFF
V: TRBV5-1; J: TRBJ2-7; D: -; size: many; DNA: TGCGCCAGCTCCCGGGACACCTCCTACGAGCAGTACTTC; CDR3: CASSRDTSYEQYF
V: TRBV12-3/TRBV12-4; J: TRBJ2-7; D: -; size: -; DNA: TGTGCCAGTAGTTTTTATGGGGACACCGGGCAGTACTTC; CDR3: CASSFYGDTGQYF
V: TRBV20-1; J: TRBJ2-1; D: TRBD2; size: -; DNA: TGCAGTGGGGGAATGGCTAGCGGGAGGTTTGAGCAGTTCTTC; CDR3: CSGGMASGRFEQFF
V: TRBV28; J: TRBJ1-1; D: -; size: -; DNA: TGTGCCAGCAGTTTAGAACGGCTTAACTCTGAAGCTTTCTTT; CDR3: CASSLERLNSEAFF
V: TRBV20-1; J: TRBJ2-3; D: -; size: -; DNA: TGCAGTGCTAGAGCGGGGGCCAGCGAGGTAGATACGCAGTATTTT; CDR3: CSARAGASEVDTQYF
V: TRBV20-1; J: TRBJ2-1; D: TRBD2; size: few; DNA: TGCAGTGCTAGATCGGGCGGGAGGAGCTCCTACAATGAGCAGTTCTTC; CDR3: CSARSGGRSSYNEQFF
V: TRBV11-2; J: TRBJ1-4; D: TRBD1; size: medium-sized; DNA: TGTGCCAGCAGCGGCCCGGGACAGCCCTCCGGGGGTGAAAAACTGTTTTTT; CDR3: CASSGPGQPSGGEKLFF
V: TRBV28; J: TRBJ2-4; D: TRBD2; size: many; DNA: TGTGCCAGCAGTTCTCCAGGACTAGCCATCAACAAAAACATTCAGTACTTC; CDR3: CASSSPGLAINKNIQYF
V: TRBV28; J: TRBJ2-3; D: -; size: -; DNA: TGTGCCAGCAGTATATTGGGTGCGACTAGAGGGGGACGAGATACGCAATATTTT; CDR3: CASSILGATRGGRDTQYF
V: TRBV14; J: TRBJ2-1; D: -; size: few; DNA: TGTGCCAGCAGCCAAGTCTTTTCTAGCGCTACCAATGAGCAGTTCTTC; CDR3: CASSQVFSSATNEQFF
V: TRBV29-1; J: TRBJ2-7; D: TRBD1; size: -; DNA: TGTAGCGTCGTACAGGGGTATCGCTACGAGCAGTACTTC; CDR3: CSVVQGYRYEQYF
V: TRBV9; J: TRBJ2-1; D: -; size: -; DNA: TGTGCCAGCAGCGCAGCGAGGATCTCCTACAATGAGCAGTTCTTC; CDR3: CASSAARISYNEQFF
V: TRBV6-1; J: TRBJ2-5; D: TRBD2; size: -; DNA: TGTGCCAACAGTATCCAAGCGGGAGGTTACGAGACCCAGTACTTC; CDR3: CANSIQAGGYETQYF
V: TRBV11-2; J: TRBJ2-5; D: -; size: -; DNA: TGTGCCAGCAGTCCACCCCTGATGTCCTCGAAGACCCAGTACTTT; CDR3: CASSPPLMSSKTQYF
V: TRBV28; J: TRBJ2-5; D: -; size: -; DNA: TGTGCCATCAGTTTACCGCGAGACATGGTTAGGGAGACCCAGTACTTC; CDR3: CAISLPRDMVRETQYF
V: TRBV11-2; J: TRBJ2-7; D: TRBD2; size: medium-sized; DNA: TGTGCCAGCAGCTTAGATAGGGGACTAGTTCCCGAGCAGTACTTC; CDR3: CASSLDRGLVPEQYF
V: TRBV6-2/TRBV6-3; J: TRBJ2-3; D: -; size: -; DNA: TGCGCCACCACTGGGACCATTAACACAGATACGCAGTATTTT; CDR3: CATTGTINTDTQYF
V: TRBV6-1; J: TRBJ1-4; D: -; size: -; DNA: TGTGCCAGCAGTGAAGGGGTTGGGCATGAAAGACTGTTTTTT; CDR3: CASSEGVGHERLFF
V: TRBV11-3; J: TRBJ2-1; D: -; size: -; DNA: TGTGCCGGCAGTACCGGAGGCTACAATGAGCAGTTCTTT; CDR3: CAGSTGGYNEQFF
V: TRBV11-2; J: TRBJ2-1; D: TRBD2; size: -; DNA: TGTGCCGGCAGCAGGGGACTAGCGGGAGGGCCGGGGGATGAGCACTTCTTC; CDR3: CAGSRGLAGGPGDEHFF
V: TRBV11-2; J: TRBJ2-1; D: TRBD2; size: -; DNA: TGTGCCGGCAGCGCGACTAGCGGGATAAGTAATGAGCAGTTCTTC; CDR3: CAGSATSGISNEQFF
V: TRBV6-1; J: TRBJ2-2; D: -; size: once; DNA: TGTGCCAGCAACTGCGGGGATGCCGGGGAGCTGTTTTTT; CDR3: CASNCGDAGELFF
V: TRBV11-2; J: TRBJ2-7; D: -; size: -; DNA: TGTGCCAGCAGCTTAAGGTGGTGTGGCTACGAGCAGTACTTC; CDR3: CASSLRWCGYEQYF
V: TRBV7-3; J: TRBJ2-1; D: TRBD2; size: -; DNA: TGTGCCAGCAGCGCACGAGCGGGGGGTACGGCTGAGCGGTTCTTC; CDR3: CASSARAGGTAERFF
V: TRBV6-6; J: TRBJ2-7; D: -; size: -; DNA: TGTACCAGCAGTATGGGGGTATGGGAGCAGCACTTC; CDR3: CTSSMGVWEQHF
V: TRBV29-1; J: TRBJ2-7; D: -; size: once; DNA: TGCAGTGTCGGAGGGGGACCGGGCTTTTACGAGCAGTACTTC; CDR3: CSVGGGPGFYEQYF
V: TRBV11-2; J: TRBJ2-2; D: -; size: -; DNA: TGTGCCAGCAGCCCTCCGCAAGGACAGACCGGGGAGTGGTTTTTT; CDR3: CASSPPQGQTGEWFF
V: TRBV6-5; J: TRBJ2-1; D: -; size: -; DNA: TGTGCCAGTAGTTACTCGACGAGAGTAAGTGAGCAGTTCTTC; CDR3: CASSYSTRVSEQFF
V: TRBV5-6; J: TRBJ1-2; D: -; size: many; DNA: TGTGCCAGCAGCTCCCCAAGGGGGGGCTATGGCTACACCTTC; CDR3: CASSSPRGGYGYTF
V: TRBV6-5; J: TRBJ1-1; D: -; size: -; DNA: TGTGACAGCAGTTACCGAGGACCCACTGAAGCTTTCTTT; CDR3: CDSSYRGPTEAFF